The present TCR beta chain was sequenced within a study of T cell responses to AZD1222 COVID-19 vaccine. Libraries were prepared by immunoSEQ multiplex PCR; TCRdb keeps only in-frame clonotypes and omits some of them. The table has 110,000 to 150,000 clones, 92% seen once. V lost 0 bases and J lost 7, with 16 bases in between. Germline CDR1 reads LGHDT; CDR2 reads YNNKEL (reference sequence). CDR3 length equals 16 residues. Here the sequenced sample was peripheral blood, taken on day 0 of AZD1222 vaccination. The chain joins TRBV3-1 (or the pseudogene TRBV3-2) to TRBJ1-5, with a possible D match to TRBD1 (6 bases). This clonotype was obtained from an adult in good health. The CDR3 bases are TGTGCCAGCAGCCAAGAGCCAGGGGTTGAGGGACAGCCCCAGCATTTT. Translated: CASSQEPGVEGQPQHF.